These 25 T cell receptor beta chains were all obtained from the same sample, sequenced in a study of T cell responses to AZD1222 COVID-19 vaccine. Data came from immunoSEQ multiplex PCR; TCRdb stores just in-frame clones and leaves some out. The sample has about 130,000 clones, approximately 94% seen once. The sequencing here drew on peripheral blood, taken on day 0 of AZD1222 vaccination. Receptor source: an adult in good health.

This sequence joins TRBV5-8 and TRBJ1-1; D is unresolved. CDR1 and CDR2 from the germline V gene are SGHTS and YDEGEE. This CDR3 has 11 amino acids. With 0 bases removed from V and 12 bases from J, the gap between germline ends came to 9 bases. In DNA, the CDR3 is TGTGCCAGCAGCTTGGTACACGTGACTTTCTTT. Protein: CASSLVHVTFF.

The rearrangement links TRBV6-5 to TRBJ1-1; D call uncertain. The CDR3 extends over 12 amino acids. Germline values: CDR1 MNHEY, CDR2 SVGAGI. Trimming removed 3 bases from V and 10 bases from J, with 12 bases in between. The CDR3 sequence: CASSYDFQTAFF. The CDR3 DNA follows: TGTGCCAGCAGTTATGACTTCCAAACAGCTTTCTTT.

This sequence joins TRBV3-1 (or the pseudogene TRBV3-2) and TRBJ2-1; the D gene is possibly TRBD2 (5 bases). The CDR3 totals 14 residues. Germline V gives CDR1 LGHDT, CDR2 YNNKEL (reference sequence). V was cut by 4 bases and J by 7 bases, with 14 bases left in between. CDR3 sequence (DNA): TGTGCCAGCAGCCGTCCCACTAGGCCTAATGAGCAGTTCTTC. As protein: CASSRPTRPNEQFF.

The V and J genes are TRBV27 and TRBJ2-7; D ambiguous. Germline V gives CDR1 MNHEY, CDR2 SMNVEV (reference sequence). There are 14 residues in the CDR3. Trimming stripped 6 bases from V and 2 bases from J, with 14 bases between. This CDR3 is CASSTGSNTYEQYF. The CDR3 DNA reads TGTGCCAGCAGCACGGGCTCCAACACCTACGAGCAGTACTTC.

This clone appeared a single time. The chain combines TRBV5-5 with TRBJ1-5; maybe TRBD1 (5 bases). The CDR3 loop spans 14 amino acids. From germline, CDR1 is SGHKS and CDR2 YYEKEE (reference sequence). V lost 4 bases to trimming and J lost 2 bases, with 10 bases between them. This CDR3 is CASSLMGGNQPQHF. CDR3 coding DNA: TGTGCCAGCAGCCTTATGGGGGGCAATCAGCCCCAGCATTTT. Supplemented by reference TRBV5-5 and TRBJ1-5, the full variable domain reads DAGVTQSPTHLIKTRGQQVTLRCSPISGHKSVSWYQQVLGQGPQFIFQYYEKEERGRGNFPDRFSARQFPNYSSELNVNALLLGDSALYLCASSLMGGNQPQHFGDGTRLSIL.

The chain couples TRBV2 to TRBJ2-7, with TRBD2 identical over 8 bases. The CDR3 sequence is 16 residues long. V shed 4 bases, J shed 7 bases, and the junction held 15 bases outside the gene matches. Germline V gives CDR1 SNHLY, CDR2 FYNNEI. CDR3 residues: CASSALTSALSGEQYF. For the CDR3, the DNA is TGTGCCAGCAGTGCCCTGACTAGCGCCCTCTCGGGAGAGCAGTACTTC.

This clone was detected once. The V gene is TRBV29-1, the J gene TRBJ2-5, with 12 bases that match TRBD2. Trimming took 5 bases from V and 0 from J; bases not matched to a gene: 4. Germline CDR1 and CDR2: SQVTM and ANQGSEA. The CDR3 loop spans 15 amino acids. CDR3 DNA sequence: TGCAGCGTTAACGGACTAGCGGGATACCAAGAGACCCAGTACTTC. It encodes CSVNGLAGYQETQYF.

The CDR3 DNA sequence: TGTGCCAGCAGTGTTCAGGGCTTAGATGGCTACACCTTC. Amino acids: CASSVQGLDGYTF. This chain links TRBV2 with TRBJ1-2; possible D gene TRBD1, 5 bases. Germline CDR1 reads SNHLY; CDR2 reads FYNNEI. V shed 4 bases and J shed 6 bases, with 12 bases lying between them. This CDR3 is built from 13 residues.

This chain links TRBV7-8 with TRBJ2-3; D is unresolved. Germline V gene data show CDR1 as SGHVS and CDR2 as FQNEAQ. The V and J ends lost 3 bases and 3 bases respectively, with 7 bases between them. The CDR3 is 13 amino acids. The CDR3 sequence: CASSLVVTDTQYF. The DNA of the CDR3 is TGTGCCAGCAGCTTGGTGGTGACAGATACGCAGTATTTT.

This chain links TRBV15 with TRBJ2-5; TRBD1 aligns across 10 bases. The junction had 7 bases not matched to a gene; V was cut back by 3 bases and J by 3 bases. CDR1 is LNHNV, CDR2 YYDKDF, per germline (reference sequence). The CDR3 sequence is 16 residues long. This CDR3 reads CATSSWTGGREETQYF. The CDR3 DNA sequence: TGTGCCACCAGCAGCTGGACAGGGGGTAGGGAAGAGACCCAGTACTTC.

J is TRBJ2-7 and V is TRBV19, with 8 positions matching TRBD2. Germline V gives CDR1 LNHDA, CDR2 SQIVND (reference sequence). This CDR3 region has 15 residues. With V trimmed by 3 bases and J by 2 bases, 6 bases remained unmatched. The chain's CDR3 is CASSMGSGIAYEQYF. DNA for the CDR3: TGTGCCAGTAGTATGGGTAGCGGGATTGCCTACGAGCAGTACTTC.

V and J are TRBV19 and TRBJ1-5; D gene ambiguous. V was shortened by 5 bases and J by 5 bases, with 7 bases between the two germline ends. The CDR3 covers 12 residues. The germline V gene encodes CDR1 LNHDA and CDR2 SQIVND (reference sequence). CDR3 residues: CASSRSDQPQHF. In DNA form, the CDR3 reads TGTGCCAGTAGTCGGAGTGATCAGCCCCAGCATTTT.

The chain carries TRBV7-9 and TRBJ1-2; D remains ambiguous. Germline-derived CDR1 and CDR2 are SEHNR and FQNEAQ (reference sequence). With 1 base removed from V and 12 bases from J, the gap between germline ends came to 15 bases. This CDR3 has 13 residues. This chain's CDR3 is CASSLVRVGFDTF. The CDR3 DNA reads as TGTGCCAGCAGCTTAGTTCGGGTTGGTTTCGACACCTTC.

The chain employs TRBV2 and TRBJ1-1; D call uncertain. Germline lookup yields CDR1 SNHLY and CDR2 FYNNEI. Trimming took off 4 bases at V and 2 bases at J, with 2 bases between the two ends. The CDR3 sequence is 11 residues long. CDR3 amino acids: CASSVNTEAFF. The CDR3 nucleotides are TGTGCCAGCAGTGTAAACACTGAAGCTTTCTTT.

This chain connects TRBV4-3 to TRBJ1-2, with a possible D match to TRBD1 (6 bases). The V gene lost 0 bases and the J gene lost 8 bases, with 10 bases spanning the gap. CDR3 length: 13 amino acids. Germline assignment: CDR1 LGHNA and CDR2 YSLEER. The CDR3 region has the DNA TGCGCCAGCAGCCAAGAAGGGGGGACAGGCTACACCTTC. Residues: CASSQEGGTGYTF.

This chain connects TRBV6-5 to TRBJ2-2; D remains ambiguous. CDR1 MNHEY and CDR2 SVGAGI come from the germline V gene. The V gene lost 2 bases and the J gene lost 1 base, with 5 bases spanning the gap. This CDR3 is 14 amino acids long. CDR3 nucleotides: TGTGCCAGCAGTTACGGGATGAACACCGGGGAGCTGTTTTTT. The encoded protein is CASSYGMNTGELFF.

The V call is TRBV6-5, the J call TRBJ2-1; D unclear. The CDR3 loop spans 16 amino acids. The germline V gene encodes CDR1 MNHEY and CDR2 SVGAGI. The ends were cut back, 0 bases at V and 0 bases at J, with 9 bases in the middle. This CDR3 is CASSYSVQSSYNEQFF. The CDR3 bases are TGTGCCAGCAGTTACTCAGTACAGAGCTCCTACAATGAGCAGTTCTTC.

This sequence joins TRBV7-8 and TRBJ1-2, with D unresolved. CDR1 and CDR2 from the germline V gene are SGHVS and FQNEAQ. CDR3 length equals 14 residues. Between the trimmed V and J ends, which lost 3 bases and 4 bases, there was a span of 12 bases. Here the CDR3 DNA reads TGTGCCAGCAGCTTCAGGAGGGAAGGCTATGGCTACACCTTC. Translation gives CASSFRREGYGYTF.

The chain couples TRBV27 to TRBJ2-3, with 10 nucleotides matching TRBD2. The CDR3 is 18 amino acids. V shed 4 bases, J shed 0 bases, and the junction held 10 bases outside the gene matches. Germline V gene sequence: CDR1 MNHEY, CDR2 SMNVEV (reference sequence). DNA for the CDR3: TGTGCCAGCAGTTCACCTAGCGGGAGCGGGAGAAGCACAGATACGCAGTATTTT. This codes for CASSSPSGSGRSTDTQYF.

This chain uses TRBV11-2 with TRBJ2-1, with 11 bases identical to TRBD2. Trimming cost V 3 bases and J 8 bases; bases outside gene matches: 12. The CDR3 spans 17 residues. Germline loops: CDR1 SGHAT, CDR2 FQNNGV. The CDR3 is CASSFTRTSGFGHEQFF. The CDR3 region has the DNA TGTGCCAGCAGCTTCACTAGGACTAGCGGGTTCGGGCATGAGCAGTTCTTC.

This rearrangement joins TRBV4-1 to TRBJ2-7; possibly TRBD1 for D (6 bases). The CDR3 totals 14 residues. Trimming took off 4 bases at V and 0 bases at J, with 10 bases between the two ends. The germline CDR1 and CDR2 sequences are MGHRA and YSYEKL. CDR3 DNA: TGCGCCAGCAGCCCCGGACAGTTCTCCTACGAGCAGTACTTC. Amino acids: CASSPGQFSYEQYF.

This clone was counted once. V usage is TRBV27 and J usage is TRBJ2-1; TRBD2 might be the D (6 bases). This CDR3 comprises 15 residues. Trimming left V 5 bases short and J 10 bases short, with 21 bases between. Germline V gene sequence: CDR1 MNHEY, CDR2 SMNVEV (reference sequence). The CDR3 spells CASSPLGTSLAEQFF. The DNA for the CDR3 is TGTGCCAGCAGTCCCCTCGGGACTTCCCTTGCGGAGCAGTTCTTC.

The gene calls are TRBV27 and TRBJ1-1, with 8 nucleotides matching TRBD1. CDR1 is MNHEY, CDR2 SMNVEV, per germline (reference sequence). V lost 5 bases and J lost 0; bases outside the gene matches: 5. The CDR3 consists of 15 residues. The CDR3: CASSPLTGVNTEAFF. The CDR3 nucleotides read TGTGCCAGCAGTCCATTGACAGGGGTGAACACTGAAGCTTTCTTT.

The chain recombines TRBV27 with TRBJ2-2; the D gene is possibly TRBD1 (6 bases). The germline V and J ends were trimmed by 7 bases and 1 base, with 7 bases remaining between them. The CDR3 length is 13 residues. The germline gives CDR1 MNHEY, CDR2 SMNVEV (reference sequence). The CDR3 sequence is CASTDRNTGELFF. CDR3 DNA: TGTGCCAGCACGGACAGGAACACCGGGGAGCTGTTTTTT.

The chain combines TRBV19 with TRBJ2-5; 7 nucleotides match TRBD1. The V gene end was trimmed by 4 bases and the J gene end by 5 bases; junction bases not matched to a gene: 10. The CDR3 has 15 residues. Germline V lookup: CDR1 LNHDA, CDR2 SQIVND (reference sequence). The CDR3 DNA reads as TGTGCCAGTAGTAAGGGACAGACCTCCGGGGAGACCCAGTACTTC. Translated, it gives CASSKGQTSGETQYF.